These 19 T cell receptor beta chains share one sample of origin, sequenced in a study of cytomegalovirus exposure and HLA in healthy donors. 13 Jbeta primers and 60 Vbeta primers were used for the PCR. Clones were read by immunoSEQ multiplex PCR, and TCRdb kept only the in-frame ones, dropping some. The sample includes around 100,000 clones, about 81% of them seen just once. The sequenced sample was PBMCs. Receptors were obtained from a man aged 18 to 29 in good health and CMV-seronegative.

V is TRBV20-1 and J is TRBJ1-4; no clear D. This CDR3 is built from 11 residues. Germline V gene data show CDR1 as DFQATT and CDR2 as SNEGSKA (reference sequence). CDR3 protein: CSPGTNEKLFF. In nucleotides, the CDR3 is TGCAGCCCGGGGACTAATGAAAAACTGTTTTTT.

The gene calls are TRBV5-1 and TRBJ1-2; D remains unclear. V lost 1 base to trimming and J lost 6 bases, with 13 bases between them. This CDR3 contains 14 residues. Germline CDR1 reads SGHRS; CDR2 reads YFSETQ. The CDR3 loop reads CASSLSVPTDGYTF. In DNA form, the CDR3 reads TGCGCCAGCAGCTTGTCTGTCCCCACGGATGGCTACACCTTC.

V usage is TRBV7-2 and J usage is TRBJ2-3; D possibly corresponds to TRBD1 (5 bases). The CDR3 spans 12 residues. Trimming stripped 5 bases from V and 6 bases from J, with 9 bases between. Germline lookup yields CDR1 SGHTA and CDR2 FQGNSA. CDR3 loop: CASSLSGDTQYF. In DNA form, the CDR3 reads TGTGCCAGCAGCCTGTCAGGGGATACGCAGTATTTT.

The genes are TRBV9 and TRBJ2-3, with unresolved D. In germline, CDR1 is SGDLS, CDR2 YYNGEE. Trimming pared 0 bases from V and 4 bases from J, leaving 9 bases between. CDR3 size: 14 residues. The CDR3 DNA follows: TGTGCCAGCAGCGTAGGTACTGCTGCAGATACGCAGTATTTT. The encoded protein is CASSVGTAADTQYF. Full variable domain (remainder filled in from reference TRBV9 and TRBJ2-3): DSGVTQTPKHLITATGQRVTLRCSPRSGDLSVYWYQQSLDQGLQFLIQYYNGEERAKGNILERFSAQQFPDLHSELNLSSLELGDSALYFCASSVGTAADTQYFGPGTRLTVL.

The rearrangement uses TRBV6-1 and TRBJ2-5; 8 bases line up with TRBD2. CDR3 size: 13 residues. The V segment lost 8 bases and the J segment 5 bases; nucleotides outside the gene matches: 7. Germline CDR1 and CDR2: MNHNS and SASEGT. This CDR3 is CASEREKRETQYF. The CDR3 DNA sequence: TGTGCCAGCGAGCGGGAGAAACGCGAGACCCAGTACTTC.

The DNA for the CDR3 is TGTGCCAGCAGCGGGCTCCGGGACAGGGGATCCTACGAGCAGTACTTC. Its protein is CASSGLRDRGSYEQYF. The chain uses TRBV7-8 and TRBJ2-7; the match to TRBD1 covers 10 bases. This CDR3 has 16 residues. V trimming: 5 bases; J trimming: 1 base; junction bases outside the gene matches: 8. Germline V lookup: CDR1 SGHVS, CDR2 FQNEAQ.

This clone was detected only once. The chain uses TRBV7-9 and TRBJ1-1; 9 bases align to TRBD1. Germline V CDR1 and CDR2: SEHNR, FQNEAQ (reference sequence). The CDR3 has 13 amino acids. V shed 6 bases and J 7 bases; nucleotides not matched to a gene: 6. CDR3 region: CASRGTGKFEAFF. CDR3 sequence (DNA): TGTGCCAGCAGAGGGACAGGGAAATTTGAAGCTTTCTTT. The full variable domain, its missing parts supplied by reference TRBV7-9 and TRBJ1-1, is DTGVSQNPRHKITKRGQNVTFRCDPISEHNRLYWYRQTLGQGPEFLTYFQNEAQLEKSRLLSDRFSAERPKGSFSTLEIQRTEQGDSAMYLCASRGTGKFEAFFGQGTRLTVV.

V is TRBV5-1 and J is TRBJ2-1, with 15 nucleotides matching TRBD2. The germline gives CDR1 SGHRS, CDR2 YFSETQ. The V segment lost 1 base and the J segment 5 bases; nucleotides outside the gene matches: 7. The CDR3 covers 18 residues. The CDR3 DNA reads TGCGCCAGCAGCTTGAGGACTAGCGGGAGGGCCCTCGACAATGAGCAGTTCTTC. Translating gives CASSLRTSGRALDNEQFF.

This clone was recorded only once. The rearrangement links TRBV9 to TRBJ2-5, with D possibly TRBD2 on 6 matching bases. This CDR3 spans 14 amino acids. Trimming pared 0 bases from V and 6 bases from J, leaving 12 bases between. Germline values: CDR1 SGDLS, CDR2 YYNGEE. The CDR3 region has the DNA TGTGCCAGCAGCGTAGCTGGCGGGATTAAGACCCAGTACTTC. Its protein is CASSVAGGIKTQYF. Looking up the rest from reference TRBV9 and TRBJ2-5 gives the full variable domain: DSGVTQTPKHLITATGQRVTLRCSPRSGDLSVYWYQQSLDQGLQFLIQYYNGEERAKGNILERFSAQQFPDLHSELNLSSLELGDSALYFCASSVAGGIKTQYFGPGTRLLVL.

This rearrangement joins TRBV7-2 to TRBJ2-3; D is perhaps TRBD2 (6 bases). V was cut by 5 bases and J by 2 bases, with 8 bases left in between. CDR3 length: 13 residues. Germline assignment: CDR1 SGHTA and CDR2 FQGNSA. CDR3 in amino acids: CASSPGLTDTQYF. The DNA for the CDR3 is TGTGCCAGCAGCCCGGGACTCACAGATACGCAGTATTTT.

In its sample, this clone was seen a few times. V gene TRBV5-6 combines with J gene TRBJ2-6; the D gene is possibly TRBD2 (5 bases). CDR3 length equals 18 residues. Germline CDR1 SGHDT, CDR2 YYEEEE. V was shortened by 3 bases and J by 3 bases, with 19 bases between the two germline ends. The CDR3 protein is CASSSSGLRRFGANVLTF. As DNA, the CDR3 is TGTGCCAGCAGCTCCTCGGGTCTAAGGAGGTTTGGGGCCAACGTCCTGACTTTC.

The chain links TRBV7-2 to TRBJ1-4; 9 nucleotides align to TRBD1. Per germline, CDR1 SGHTA and CDR2 FQGNSA. The V and J ends lost 6 bases and 8 bases, in that order; junction bases with no gene match: 7. The CDR3 consists of 14 residues. This chain's CDR3 is CASSSDRGWEKLFF. DNA of the CDR3: TGTGCCAGCAGTTCCGACAGGGGGTGGGAAAAACTGTTTTTT.

This sequence joins TRBV7-9 and TRBJ2-7; D remains ambiguous. CDR3 length equals 13 residues. Trimming took off 2 bases at V and 0 bases at J, with 5 bases between the two ends. The germline gives CDR1 SEHNR, CDR2 FQNEAQ (reference sequence). The chain's CDR3 is CASSLTDSYEQYF. The CDR3 DNA follows: TGTGCCAGCAGCTTAACTGACTCCTACGAGCAGTACTTC.

This rearrangement joins TRBV30 to TRBJ1-2; D might be TRBD1 (5 bases). Germline lookup yields CDR1 GTSNPN and CDR2 SVGIG (reference sequence). This CDR3 comprises 13 residues. Trimming left V 2 bases short and J 2 bases short, with 9 bases between. CDR3 DNA: TGTGCCTGGAGTCCTGGGGCCAACTATGGCTACACCTTC. This codes for CAWSPGANYGYTF.

This clone was picked up one time. This rearrangement joins TRBV19 to TRBJ1-1; D call uncertain. The V gene's germline CDR1 is LNHDA and CDR2 SQIVND (reference sequence). The CDR3 is 15 residues long. The ends were cut back, 3 bases at V and 0 bases at J, with 11 bases in the middle. The CDR3 is CASSIQRGMNTEAFF. DNA for the CDR3: TGTGCCAGTAGTATCCAACGAGGAATGAACACTGAAGCTTTCTTT.

This clone was observed once. CDR3 amino acids: CASYREVFPEAFF. CDR3 in DNA: TGTGCCAGCTACAGGGAAGTATTCCCTGAAGCTTTCTTT. V usage is TRBV6-5 and J usage is TRBJ1-1, with D tentatively TRBD1 (6 bases). The CDR3 totals 13 residues. Germline V lookup: CDR1 MNHEY, CDR2 SVGAGI. The V end was cut by 8 bases, the J end by 6 bases, with 16 bases between.

The J gene is TRBJ1-2, the V gene TRBV7-9; D possibly corresponds to TRBD1 (6 bases). The CDR3 contains 13 residues. V was pared by 5 bases and J by 8 bases, with 15 bases between. From germline, CDR1 is SEHNR and CDR2 FQNEAQ (reference sequence). CDR3 amino acids: CASSQGTESGYTF. The CDR3 DNA reads TGTGCCAGCAGCCAGGGGACGGAGTCGGGCTACACCTTC.

The chain couples TRBV7-2 to TRBJ1-4; unclear D gene. Trimming removed 4 bases at V and 7 bases at J, with 13 bases between. The CDR3 length is 14 residues. Germline loops: CDR1 SGHTA, CDR2 FQGNSA. CDR3 coding DNA: TGTGCCAGCAGCTCCCGAGCGGGCCTTGAAAAACTGTTTTTT. This translates into CASSSRAGLEKLFF.

This chain links TRBV6-5 with TRBJ1-3, with 7 bases identical to TRBD1. The germline gives CDR1 MNHEY, CDR2 SVGAGI. V lost 2 bases to trimming and J lost 4 bases; unmatched junction nucleotides: 5. The CDR3 has 15 amino acids. CDR3 in amino acids: CASSYTTGMGNTIYF. In DNA form, the CDR3 reads TGTGCCAGCAGTTACACGACAGGGATGGGAAACACCATATATTTT.